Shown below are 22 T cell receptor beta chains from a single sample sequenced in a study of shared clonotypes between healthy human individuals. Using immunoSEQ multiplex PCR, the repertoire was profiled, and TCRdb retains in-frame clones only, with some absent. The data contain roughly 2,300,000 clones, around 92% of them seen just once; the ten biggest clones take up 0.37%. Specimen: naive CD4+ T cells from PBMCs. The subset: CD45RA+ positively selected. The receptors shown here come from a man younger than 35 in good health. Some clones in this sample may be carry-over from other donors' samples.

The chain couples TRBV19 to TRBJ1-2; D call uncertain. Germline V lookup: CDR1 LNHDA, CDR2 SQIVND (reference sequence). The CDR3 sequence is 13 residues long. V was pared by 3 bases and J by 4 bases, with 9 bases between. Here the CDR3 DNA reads TGTGCCAGTAGTATGGGCAGGTTCTATGGCTACACCTTC. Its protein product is CASSMGRFYGYTF. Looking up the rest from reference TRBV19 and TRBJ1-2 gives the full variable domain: DGGITQSPKYLFRKEGQNVTLSCEQNLNHDAMYWYRQDPGQGLRLIYYSQIVNDFQKGDIAEGYSVSREKKESFPLTVTSAQKNPTAFYLCASSMGRFYGYTFGSGTRLTVV.

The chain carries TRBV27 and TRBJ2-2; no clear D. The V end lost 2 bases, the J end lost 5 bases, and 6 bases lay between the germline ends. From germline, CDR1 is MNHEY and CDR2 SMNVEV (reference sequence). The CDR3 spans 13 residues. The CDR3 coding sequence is TGTGCCAGCAGTTTACTCGGAACCGGGGAGCTGTTTTTT. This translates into CASSLLGTGELFF.

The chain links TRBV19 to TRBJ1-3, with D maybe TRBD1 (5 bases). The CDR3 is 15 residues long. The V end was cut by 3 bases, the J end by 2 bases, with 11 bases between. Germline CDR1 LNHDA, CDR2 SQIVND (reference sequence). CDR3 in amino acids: CASSIGGRTGNTIYF. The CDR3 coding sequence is TGTGCCAGTAGTATTGGGGGAAGGACTGGAAACACCATATATTTT.

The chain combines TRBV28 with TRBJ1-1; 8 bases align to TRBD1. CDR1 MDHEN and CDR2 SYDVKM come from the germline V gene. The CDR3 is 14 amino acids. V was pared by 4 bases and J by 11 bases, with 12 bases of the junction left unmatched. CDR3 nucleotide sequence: TGTGCCAGCAGTTCCTCGGACAGGGTTTATGCGGCTTTCTTT. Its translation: CASSSSDRVYAAFF.

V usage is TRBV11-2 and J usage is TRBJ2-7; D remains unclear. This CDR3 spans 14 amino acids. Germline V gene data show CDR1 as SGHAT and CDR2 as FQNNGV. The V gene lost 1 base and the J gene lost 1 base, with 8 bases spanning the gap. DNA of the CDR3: TGTGCCAGCAGCTTAGTTACAGATTCCTACGAGCAGTACTTC. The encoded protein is CASSLVTDSYEQYF.

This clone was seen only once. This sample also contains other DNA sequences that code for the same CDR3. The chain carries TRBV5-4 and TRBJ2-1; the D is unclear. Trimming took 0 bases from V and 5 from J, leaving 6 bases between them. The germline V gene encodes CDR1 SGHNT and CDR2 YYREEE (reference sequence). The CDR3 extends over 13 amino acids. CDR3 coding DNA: TGTGCCAGCAGCTTGGGACCAGACAATGAGCAGTTCTTC. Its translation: CASSLGPDNEQFF.

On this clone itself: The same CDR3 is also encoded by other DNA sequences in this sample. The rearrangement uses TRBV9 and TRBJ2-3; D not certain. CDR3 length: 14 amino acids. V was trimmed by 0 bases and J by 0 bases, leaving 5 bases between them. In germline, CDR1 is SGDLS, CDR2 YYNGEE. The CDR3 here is CASSVGTSTDTQYF. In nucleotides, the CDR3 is TGTGCCAGCAGCGTAGGAACTAGCACAGATACGCAGTATTTT.

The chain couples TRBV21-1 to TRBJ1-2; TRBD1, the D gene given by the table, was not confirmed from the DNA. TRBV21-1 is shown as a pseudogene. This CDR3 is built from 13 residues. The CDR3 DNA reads TGTGCCAGCAGCAAGAACAGGCCGCGGGGCTACACCTTC. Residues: CASSKNRPRGYTF.

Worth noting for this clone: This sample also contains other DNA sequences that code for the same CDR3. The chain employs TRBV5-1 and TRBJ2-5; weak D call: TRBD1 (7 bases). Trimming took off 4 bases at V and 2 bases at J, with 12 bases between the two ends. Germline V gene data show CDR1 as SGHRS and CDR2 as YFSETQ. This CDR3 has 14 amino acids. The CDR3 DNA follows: TGCGCCAGCAGCCCCGGGGGACAGCAAGAGACCCAGTACTTC. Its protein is CASSPGGQQETQYF.

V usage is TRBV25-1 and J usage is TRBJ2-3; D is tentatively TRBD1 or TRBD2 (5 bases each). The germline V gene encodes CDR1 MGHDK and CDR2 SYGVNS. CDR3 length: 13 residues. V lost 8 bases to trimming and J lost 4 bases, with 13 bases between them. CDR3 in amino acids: CASRDGAADTQYF. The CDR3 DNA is TGTGCCAGCCGGGACGGAGCTGCAGATACGCAGTATTTT.

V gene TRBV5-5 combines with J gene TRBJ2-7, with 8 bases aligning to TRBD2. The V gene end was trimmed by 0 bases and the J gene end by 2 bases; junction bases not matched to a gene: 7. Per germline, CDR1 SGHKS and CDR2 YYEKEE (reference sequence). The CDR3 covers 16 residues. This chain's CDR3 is CASSLGGGRSPYEQYF. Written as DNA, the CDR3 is TGTGCCAGCAGCTTGGGCGGCGGGAGGTCTCCCTACGAGCAGTACTTC. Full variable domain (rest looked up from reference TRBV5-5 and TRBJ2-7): DAGVTQSPTHLIKTRGQQVTLRCSPISGHKSVSWYQQVLGQGPQFIFQYYEKEERGRGNFPDRFSARQFPNYSSELNVNALLLGDSALYLCASSLGGGRSPYEQYFGPGTRLTVT.

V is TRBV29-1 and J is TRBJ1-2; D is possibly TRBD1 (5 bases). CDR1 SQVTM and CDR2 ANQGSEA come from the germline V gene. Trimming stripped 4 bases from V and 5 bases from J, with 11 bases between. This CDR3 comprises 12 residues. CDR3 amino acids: CSVGRRDYGYTF. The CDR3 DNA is TGCAGCGTTGGTCGCAGGGATTATGGCTACACCTTC. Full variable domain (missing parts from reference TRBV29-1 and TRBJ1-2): SAVISQKPSRDICQRGTSLTIQCQVDSQVTMMFWYRQQPGQSLTLIATANQGSEATYESGFVIDKFPISRPNLTFSTLTVSNMSPEDSSIYLCSVGRRDYGYTFGSGTRLTVV.

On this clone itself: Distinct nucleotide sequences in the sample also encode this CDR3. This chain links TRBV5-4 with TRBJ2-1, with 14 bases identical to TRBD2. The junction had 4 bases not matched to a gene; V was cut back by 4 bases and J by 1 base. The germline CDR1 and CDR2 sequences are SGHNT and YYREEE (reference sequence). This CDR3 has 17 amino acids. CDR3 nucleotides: TGTGCCAGCAGCCGGGGACTAGCGGGAGTTTCCTACAATGAGCAGTTCTTC. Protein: CASSRGLAGVSYNEQFF.

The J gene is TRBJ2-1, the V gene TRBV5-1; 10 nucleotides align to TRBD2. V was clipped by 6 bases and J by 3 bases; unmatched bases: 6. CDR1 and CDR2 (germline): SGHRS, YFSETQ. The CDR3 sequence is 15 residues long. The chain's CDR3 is CASTTGLAVYNEQFF. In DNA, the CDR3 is TGCGCCAGCACCACCGGACTAGCGGTCTACAATGAGCAGTTCTTC.

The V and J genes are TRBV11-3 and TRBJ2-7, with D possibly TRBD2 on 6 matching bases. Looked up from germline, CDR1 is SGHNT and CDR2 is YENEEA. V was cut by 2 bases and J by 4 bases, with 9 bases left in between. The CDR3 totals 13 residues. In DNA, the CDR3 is TGTGCCAGCAGCTTAACGGGAGCTTACGAGCAGTACTTC. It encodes CASSLTGAYEQYF. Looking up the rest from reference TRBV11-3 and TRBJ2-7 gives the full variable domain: EAGVVQSPRYKIIEKKQPVAFWCNPISGHNTLYWYLQNLGQGPELLIRYENEEAVDDSQLPKDRFSAERLKGVDSTLKIQPAELGDSAVYLCASSLTGAYEQYFGPGTRLTVT.

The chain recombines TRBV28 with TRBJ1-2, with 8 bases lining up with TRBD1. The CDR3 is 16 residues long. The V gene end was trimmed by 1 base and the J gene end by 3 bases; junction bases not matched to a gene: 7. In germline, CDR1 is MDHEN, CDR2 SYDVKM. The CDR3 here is CASSLSPGGAYYGYTF. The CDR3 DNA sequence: TGTGCCAGCAGTTTATCCCCAGGGGGCGCGTACTATGGCTACACCTTC.

CDR3 in amino acids: CASRPSGIHEQYF. The CDR3 nucleotides are TGTGCCAGCAGGCCCTCAGGGATCCACGAGCAGTACTTC. The chain couples TRBV12-1 to TRBJ2-7; the D segment call TRBD1 is taken from the table without a DNA check. TRBV12-1 is deemed a pseudogene. The CDR3 is made up of 13 amino acids.

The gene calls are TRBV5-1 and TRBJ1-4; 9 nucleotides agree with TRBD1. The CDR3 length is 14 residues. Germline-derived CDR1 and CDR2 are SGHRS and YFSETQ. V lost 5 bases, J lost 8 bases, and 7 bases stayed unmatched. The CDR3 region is CASRARTGDEKLFF. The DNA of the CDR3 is TGCGCCAGCAGGGCAAGGACAGGGGACGAAAAACTGTTTTTT.

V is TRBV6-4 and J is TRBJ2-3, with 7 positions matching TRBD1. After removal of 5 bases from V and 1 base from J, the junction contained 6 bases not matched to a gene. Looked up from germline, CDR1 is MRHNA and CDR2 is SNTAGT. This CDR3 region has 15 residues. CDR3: CASSQQGLGTDTQYF. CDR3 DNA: TGTGCCAGCAGTCAACAGGGGCTCGGCACAGATACGCAGTATTTT.

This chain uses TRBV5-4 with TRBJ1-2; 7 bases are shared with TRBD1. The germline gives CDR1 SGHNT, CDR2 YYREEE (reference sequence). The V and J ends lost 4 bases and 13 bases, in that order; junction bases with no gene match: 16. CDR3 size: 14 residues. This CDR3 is CASSNKTLGQVATF. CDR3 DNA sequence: TGTGCCAGCAGCAACAAAACTCTCGGACAGGTGGCCACCTTC.

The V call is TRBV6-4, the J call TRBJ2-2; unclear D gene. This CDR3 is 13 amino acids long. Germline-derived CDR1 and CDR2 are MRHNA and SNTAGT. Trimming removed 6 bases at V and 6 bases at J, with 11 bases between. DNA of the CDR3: TGTGCCAGCAGCTTCAGTGAATCCGGGGAGCTGTTTTTT. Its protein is CASSFSESGELFF.

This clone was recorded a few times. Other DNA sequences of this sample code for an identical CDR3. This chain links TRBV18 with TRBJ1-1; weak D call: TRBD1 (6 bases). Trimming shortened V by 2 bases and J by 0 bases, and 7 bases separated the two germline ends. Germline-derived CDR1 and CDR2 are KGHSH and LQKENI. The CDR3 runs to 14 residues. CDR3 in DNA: TGTGCCAGCTCACCAACAGGGTTGAACACTGAAGCTTTCTTT. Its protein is CASSPTGLNTEAFF.